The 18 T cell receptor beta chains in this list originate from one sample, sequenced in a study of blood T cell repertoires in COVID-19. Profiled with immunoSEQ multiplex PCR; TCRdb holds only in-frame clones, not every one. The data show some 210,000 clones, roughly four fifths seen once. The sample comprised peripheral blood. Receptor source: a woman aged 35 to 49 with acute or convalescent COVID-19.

The CDR3 region is CATSRDRPGGPGEQFF. CDR3 DNA: TGTGCCACCAGCAGAGATCGGCCGGGAGGCCCGGGTGAGCAGTTCTTC. J is TRBJ2-1 and V is TRBV15, with 7 bases aligning to TRBD2. This CDR3 spans 16 amino acids. The germline V gene has CDR1 LNHNV and CDR2 YYDKDF (reference sequence). V shed 0 bases and J 9 bases; nucleotides not matched to a gene: 11.

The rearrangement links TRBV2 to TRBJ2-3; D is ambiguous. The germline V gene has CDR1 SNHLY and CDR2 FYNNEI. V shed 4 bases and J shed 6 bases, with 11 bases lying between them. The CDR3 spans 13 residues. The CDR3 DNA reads TGTGCCAGCAGTGTTCAGACTGTGGATACGCAGTATTTT. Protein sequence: CASSVQTVDTQYF.

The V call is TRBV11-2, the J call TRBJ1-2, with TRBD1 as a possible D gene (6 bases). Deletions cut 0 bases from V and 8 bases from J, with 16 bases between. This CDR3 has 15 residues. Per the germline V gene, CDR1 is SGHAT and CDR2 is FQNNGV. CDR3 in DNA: TGTGCCAGCAGCTTAGATAGCAACAGGGTAGAAGGCTACACCTTC. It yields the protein CASSLDSNRVEGYTF.

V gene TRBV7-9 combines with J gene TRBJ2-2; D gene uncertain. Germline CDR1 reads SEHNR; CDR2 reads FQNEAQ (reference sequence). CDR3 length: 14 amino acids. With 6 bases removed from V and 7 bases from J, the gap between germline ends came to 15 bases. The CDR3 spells CASSPARAGGELFF. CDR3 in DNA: TGTGCCAGCAGTCCCGCCCGAGCAGGCGGGGAGCTGTTTTTT.

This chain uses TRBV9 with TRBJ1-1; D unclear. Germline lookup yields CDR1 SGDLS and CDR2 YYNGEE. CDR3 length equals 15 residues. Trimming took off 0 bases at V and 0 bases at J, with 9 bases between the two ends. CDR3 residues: CASSVDGNMNTEAFF. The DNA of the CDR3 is TGTGCCAGCAGCGTAGACGGGAACATGAACACTGAAGCTTTCTTT.

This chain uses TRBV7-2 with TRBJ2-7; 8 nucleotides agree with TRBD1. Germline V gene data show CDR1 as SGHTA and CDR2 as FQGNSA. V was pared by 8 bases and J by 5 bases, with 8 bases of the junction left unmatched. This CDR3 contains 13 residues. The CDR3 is CASSGTGGNEQYF. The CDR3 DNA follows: TGTGCCAGCTCCGGGACAGGAGGCAACGAGCAGTACTTC. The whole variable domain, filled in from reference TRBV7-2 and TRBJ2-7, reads GAGVSQSPSNKVTEKGKDVELRCDPISGHTALYWYRQSLGQGLEFLIYFQGNSAPDKSGLPSDRFSAERTGGSVSTLTIQRTQQEDSAVYLCASSGTGGNEQYFGPGTRLTVT.

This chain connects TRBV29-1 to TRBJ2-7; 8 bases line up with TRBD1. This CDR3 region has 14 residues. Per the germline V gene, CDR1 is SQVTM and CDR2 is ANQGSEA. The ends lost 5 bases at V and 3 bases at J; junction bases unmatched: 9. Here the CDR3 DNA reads TGCAGCGTTAGTGGGGACAGGTCTGTCTACGAGCAGTACTTC. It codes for CSVSGDRSVYEQYF.

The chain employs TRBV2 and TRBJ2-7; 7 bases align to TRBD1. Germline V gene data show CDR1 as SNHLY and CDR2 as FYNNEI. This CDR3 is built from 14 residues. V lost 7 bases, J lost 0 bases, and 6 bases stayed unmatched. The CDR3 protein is CASKGQPSSYEQYF. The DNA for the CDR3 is TGTGCCAGCAAGGGACAGCCGAGCTCCTACGAGCAGTACTTC.

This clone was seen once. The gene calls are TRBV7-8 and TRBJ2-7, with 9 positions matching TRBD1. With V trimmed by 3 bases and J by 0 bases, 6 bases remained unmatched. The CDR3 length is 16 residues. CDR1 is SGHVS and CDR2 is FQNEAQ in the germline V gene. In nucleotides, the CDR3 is TGTGCCAGCAGCTTCGGACAGGGGAGCAGCTCCTACGAGCAGTACTTC. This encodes CASSFGQGSSSYEQYF.

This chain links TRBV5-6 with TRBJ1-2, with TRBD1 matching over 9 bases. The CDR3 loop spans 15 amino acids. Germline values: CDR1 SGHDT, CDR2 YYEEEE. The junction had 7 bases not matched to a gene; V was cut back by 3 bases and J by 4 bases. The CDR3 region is CASSWTGQGTYGYTF. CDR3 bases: TGTGCCAGCAGCTGGACGGGACAGGGTACCTATGGCTACACCTTC.

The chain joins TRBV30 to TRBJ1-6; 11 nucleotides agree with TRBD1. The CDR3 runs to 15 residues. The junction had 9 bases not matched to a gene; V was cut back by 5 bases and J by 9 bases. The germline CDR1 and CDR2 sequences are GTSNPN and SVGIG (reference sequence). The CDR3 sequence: CAWSTGQGAVSPLHF. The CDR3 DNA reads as TGTGCCTGGTCGACCGGACAGGGGGCAGTTTCACCCCTCCACTTT.

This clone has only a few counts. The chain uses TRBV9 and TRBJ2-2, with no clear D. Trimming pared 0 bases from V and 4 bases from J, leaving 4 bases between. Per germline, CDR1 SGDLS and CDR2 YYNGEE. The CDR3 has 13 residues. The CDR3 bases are TGTGCCAGCAGCGTAGCAGTCACCGGGGAGCTGTTTTTT. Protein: CASSVAVTGELFF.

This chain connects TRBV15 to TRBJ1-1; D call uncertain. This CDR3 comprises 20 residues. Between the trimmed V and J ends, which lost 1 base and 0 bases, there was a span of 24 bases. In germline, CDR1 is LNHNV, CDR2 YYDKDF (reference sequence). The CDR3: CATSRVGQMLASSVNTEAFF. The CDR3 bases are TGTGCCACCAGCAGAGTTGGGCAAATGCTGGCCTCCTCTGTGAACACTGAAGCTTTCTTT.

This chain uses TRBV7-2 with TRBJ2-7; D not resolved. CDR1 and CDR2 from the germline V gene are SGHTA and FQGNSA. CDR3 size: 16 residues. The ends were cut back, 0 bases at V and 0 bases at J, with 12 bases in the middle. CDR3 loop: CASSLALVRSSYEQYF. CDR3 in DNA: TGTGCCAGCAGCTTAGCGCTTGTGCGGAGCTCCTACGAGCAGTACTTC.

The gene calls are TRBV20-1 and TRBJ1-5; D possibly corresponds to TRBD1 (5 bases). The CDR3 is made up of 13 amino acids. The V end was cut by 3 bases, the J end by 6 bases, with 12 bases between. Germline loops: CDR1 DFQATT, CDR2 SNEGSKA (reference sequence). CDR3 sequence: CSASSGTLQPQHF. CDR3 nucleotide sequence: TGCAGTGCTAGTTCCGGGACTCTTCAGCCCCAGCATTTT.

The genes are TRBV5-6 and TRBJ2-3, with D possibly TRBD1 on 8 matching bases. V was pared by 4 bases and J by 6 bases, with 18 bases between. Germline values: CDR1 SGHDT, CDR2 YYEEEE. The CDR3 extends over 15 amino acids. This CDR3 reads CASSRLDREGDTQYF. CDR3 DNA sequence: TGTGCCAGCAGCCGGCTGGACAGGGAGGGGGATACGCAGTATTTT. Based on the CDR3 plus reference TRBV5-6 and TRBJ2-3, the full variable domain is DAGVTQSPTHLIKTRGQQVTLRCSPKSGHDTVSWYQQALGQGPQFIFQYYEEEERQRGNFPDRFSGHQFPNYSSELNVNALLLGDSALYLCASSRLDREGDTQYFGPGTRLTVL.

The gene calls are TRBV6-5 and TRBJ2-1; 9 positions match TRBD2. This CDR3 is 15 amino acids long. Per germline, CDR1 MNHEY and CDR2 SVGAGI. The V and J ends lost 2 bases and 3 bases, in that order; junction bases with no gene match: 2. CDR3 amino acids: CASSYKRGDYNEQFF. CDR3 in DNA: TGTGCCAGCAGTTACAAGCGGGGGGACTACAATGAGCAGTTCTTC.

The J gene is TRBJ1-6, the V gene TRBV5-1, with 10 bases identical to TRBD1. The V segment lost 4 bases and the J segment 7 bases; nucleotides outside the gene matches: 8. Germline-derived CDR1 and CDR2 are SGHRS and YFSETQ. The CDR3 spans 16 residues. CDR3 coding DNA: TGCGCCAGCAGCAATCCGGGACAGGGGAAAAATTCACCCCTCCACTTT. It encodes CASSNPGQGKNSPLHF.